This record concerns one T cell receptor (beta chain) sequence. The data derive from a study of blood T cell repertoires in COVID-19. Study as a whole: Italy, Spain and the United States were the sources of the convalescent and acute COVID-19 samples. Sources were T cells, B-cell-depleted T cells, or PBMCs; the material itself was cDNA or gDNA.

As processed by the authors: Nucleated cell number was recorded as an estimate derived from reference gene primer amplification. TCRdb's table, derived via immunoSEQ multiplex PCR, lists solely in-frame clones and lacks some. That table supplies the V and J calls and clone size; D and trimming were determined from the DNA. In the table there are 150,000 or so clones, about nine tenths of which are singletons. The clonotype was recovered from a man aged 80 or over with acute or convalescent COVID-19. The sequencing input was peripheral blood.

CDR3 amino acids: CASSPWTGGDEQYF. CDR3 sequence (DNA): TGTGCCAGCAGTCCCTGGACAGGCGGTGACGAGCAGTACTTC. The rearrangement joins TRBV27 to TRBJ2-7, with 7 bases that match TRBD1. CDR1 and CDR2 from the germline V gene are MNHEY and SMNVEV (reference sequence). Losses at the gene ends were 5 bases for V and 5 bases for J; bases not matched to a gene: 9. The CDR3 covers 14 residues.